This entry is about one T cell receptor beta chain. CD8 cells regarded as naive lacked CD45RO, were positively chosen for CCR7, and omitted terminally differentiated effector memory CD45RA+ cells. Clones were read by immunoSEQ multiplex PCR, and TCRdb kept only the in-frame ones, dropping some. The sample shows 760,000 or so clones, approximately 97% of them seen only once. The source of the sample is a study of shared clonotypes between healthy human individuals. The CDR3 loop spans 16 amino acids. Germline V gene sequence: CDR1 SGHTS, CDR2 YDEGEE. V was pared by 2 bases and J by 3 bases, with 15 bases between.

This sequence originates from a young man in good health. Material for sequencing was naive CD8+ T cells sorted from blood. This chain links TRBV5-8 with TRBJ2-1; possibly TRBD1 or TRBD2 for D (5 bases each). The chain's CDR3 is CASSFGMWGIYNEQFF. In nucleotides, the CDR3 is TGTGCCAGCAGCTTTGGTATGTGGGGGATCTACAATGAGCAGTTCTTC. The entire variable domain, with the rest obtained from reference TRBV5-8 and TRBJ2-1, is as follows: EAGVTQSPTHLIKTRGQQATLRCSPISGHTSVYWYQQALGLGLQFLLWYDEGEERNRGNFPPRFSGRQFPNYSSELNVNALELEDSALYLCASSFGMWGIYNEQFFGPGTRLTVL.